This TCR beta chain was profiled in a study of blood T cell repertoires in COVID-19. Overall study context: Material from acute and convalescent COVID-19 was sourced from the United States, Italy and Spain. The cDNA or gDNA used as material had been derived from T cells, B-cell-depleted T cells, or PBMCs.

Original handling: Cell counts per sample came from amplifying reference gene primers. The assay was immunoSEQ multiplex PCR, and TCRdb's table has in-frame clones only and misses some. V and J calls and clone size are given by that table; D and trimming were obtained from the DNA. This table holds nearly 250,000 clones, 70% to 85% found once. The CDR3 contains 17 residues. J was trimmed by 5 bases and V by 1 base; bases with no gene match: 12. Germline assignment: CDR1 SGHTS and CDR2 YDEGEE. The chain employs TRBV5-8 and TRBJ2-7; 10 bases align to TRBD1. Sequencing used peripheral blood. This clonotype was obtained from an elderly woman with acute or convalescent COVID-19. CDR3 residues: CASSLFSGRDRGHEQYF. The CDR3 coding sequence is TGTGCCAGCAGCTTGTTCTCGGGAAGGGACAGGGGCCACGAGCAGTACTTC. The variable domain in full, completed from reference TRBV5-8 and TRBJ2-7, reads EAGVTQSPTHLIKTRGQQATLRCSPISGHTSVYWYQQALGLGLQFLLWYDEGEERNRGNFPPRFSGRQFPNYSSELNVNALELEDSALYLCASSLFSGRDRGHEQYFGPGTRLTVT.